This TCR beta chain was recorded in a study of Ad26.COV2.S vaccination and SARS-CoV-2 variants. Profiled with immunoSEQ multiplex PCR; TCRdb holds only in-frame clones, not every one. Altogether a few hundred thousand clones are present, approximately 90% being singletons, with the ten largest covering around 1.7%. Findings and caveats of the study: Researchers cautioned that TCR breadth and depth analyses may have underestimated total T cell responses. Considerable breadth of spike-specific CD8+ and CD4+ T cell responses has reportedly been documented following vaccination. Placebo recipients had lower spike-specific TCR breadth than vaccine recipients. Placebo recipients and vaccine recipients were similar in non-spike TCR breadth.

The CDR3 totals 14 residues. Germline V gene sequence: CDR1 SGHRS, CDR2 YFSETQ. Trimming removed 0 bases at V and 3 bases at J, with 9 bases between. Treatment: about 20 received Ad26.COV2.S at low or high dose, single or two shots; 5 received placebo; per-sample allocation not given. The samples were gathered on day 63 after the first injection of vaccine or placebo. As for this clone: Its target is not known.

The chain recombines TRBV5-1 with TRBJ1-2; D gene unclear. This receptor was identified in a person aged 18-60 years who received the Ad26.COV2.S COVID-19 vaccine or a placebo. Source: peripheral blood, taken in a trial of Ad26.COV2.S vaccine versus placebo. The CDR3 loop reads CASSLGTVDYGYTF. The CDR3 nucleotides read TGCGCCAGCAGCTTGGGTACAGTGGACTATGGCTACACCTTC.